This T cell receptor (beta chain) originates from a study of PD-1 blockade in classical Hodgkin lymphoma. Broader study findings: The study found that TCR diversity rose significantly by C4D1 in CD4+ but not CD8+ cells. Baseline diversity was lower in partial responders and progressors than complete responders. Newly diagnosed patients were said to have less baseline TCR diversity than healthy donors did.

The CDR3 has 14 amino acids. V lost 0 bases and J lost 3, with 9 bases in between. Germline V gene data show CDR1 as MNHEY and CDR2 as SMNVEV (reference sequence). Every patient relapsed after autologous stem cell transplantation, and brentuximab vedotin exposure varied. The best responses consisted of complete response, partial response or progressive disease. Method: immunoSEQ multiplex PCR; TCRdb's copy keeps in-frame clones and lacks some. Found here are about 100,000 clones, around 89% of them singletons; the top ten hold under 8%. A word on this clone: Its target is unknown.

The chain is built from TRBV27 and TRBJ2-7, with D possibly matching TRBD2 (5 bases). This material consisted of peripheral blood mononuclear cells (PBMCs), taken before the second cycle of nivolumab. This receptor was identified in a human donor with classical Hodgkin lymphoma. The CDR3 spells CASSLSPGSYEQYF. In DNA form, the CDR3 reads TGTGCCAGCAGTTTATCCCCGGGGAGCTACGAGCAGTACTTC.